The 4 T cell receptor beta chains below come from one sample, sequenced in a study of cytomegalovirus exposure and HLA in healthy donors. Vbeta (60) and Jbeta (13) primers were used in the PCR. Only in-frame clones appear in the TCRdb table, and some are missing; sequencing was by immunoSEQ multiplex PCR. The repertoire holds just over 95,000 clones, with 78% as singletons. Sequencing was done on a sample of PBMCs. These receptors were taken from a woman in her thirties or forties in good health and CMV-seropositive.

The CDR3 reads CASSTHPRGGNTGELFF. CDR3 bases: TGTGCCAGCAGCACCCATCCGCGGGGGGGAAACACCGGGGAGCTGTTTTTT. The chain joins TRBV7-3 to TRBJ2-2, with 9 bases lining up with TRBD2. Germline V lookup: CDR1 SGHTA, CDR2 FQGTGA. CDR3 length equals 17 residues. V trimming: 5 bases; J trimming: 2 bases; junction bases outside the gene matches: 9.

Concerning this clone itself: The same CDR3 can be traced to other DNA sequences in this sample. This chain connects TRBV28 to TRBJ2-7; no clear D. This CDR3 has 12 residues. Trimming stripped 3 bases from V and 2 bases from J, with 5 bases between. Looked up from germline, CDR1 is MDHEN and CDR2 is SYDVKM. The CDR3 protein is CASSFRAYEQYF. As DNA, the CDR3 is TGTGCCAGCAGTTTTCGCGCCTACGAGCAGTACTTC.

The rearrangement joins TRBV2 to TRBJ2-1, with 7 bases fitting TRBD2. CDR3 length equals 15 residues. Per the germline V gene, CDR1 is SNHLY and CDR2 is FYNNEI. Trimming took 8 bases from V and 3 from J; bases not matched to a gene: 10. The CDR3 DNA reads TGTGCCAGCGGGAGGGACGCAGCGGTCTACAATGAGCAGTTCTTC. Protein: CASGRDAAVYNEQFF.

The chain uses TRBV7-2 and TRBJ1-1, with 7 bases lining up with TRBD1. CDR1 is SGHTA and CDR2 is FQGNSA in the germline V gene. This CDR3 is 15 amino acids long. The ends lost 3 bases at V and 0 bases at J; junction bases unmatched: 4. This CDR3 is CASSFWTGLNTEAFF. CDR3 sequence (DNA): TGTGCCAGCAGCTTCTGGACAGGTTTGAACACTGAAGCTTTCTTT.